The sequence of this TCR beta chain was determined in a study of kidney transplant recipient with SARS-CoV-2 infection. As regards this clonotype: Just one base apart from a much larger clone, this may be a read error.

Per the germline V gene, CDR1 is MDHEN and CDR2 is SYDVKM. This CDR3 has 15 residues. The V and J ends lost 2 bases and 1 base respectively, with 12 bases between them. In TCRdb, the reads were re-called with MiXCR into one record per CDR3 protein. The sample lists 200,000 to 300,000 distinct CDR3 sequences; under 30% were seen once. This TCR derives from a young adult male patient who had COVID-19 and was a kidney transplant recipient. The graft donor may be the source of some T cells. The V and J genes are TRBV28 and TRBJ2-7; D unresolved. Source: a blood sample, taken at baseline and on day 111 from a kidney transplant recipient. CDR3 in amino acids: CASSLTEAFSYEQYF. The DNA for the CDR3 is TGTGCCAGCAGTTTAACAGAGGCCTTTTCCTACGAGCAGTACTTC.